A single sample gave rise to the 23 T cell receptor beta chains below, sequenced in a study of T cell clonotyping in hematopoietic cell transplantation. The time point is: recipient sample about 28 days before transplant, after cytoreduction. Method: immunoSEQ multiplex PCR; TCRdb's copy keeps in-frame clones and lacks some. The sample carries some 45,000 clones, 82% recorded once. The sample was peripheral blood mononuclear cells, taken before stem cell transplant. These receptors all stem from a man in his sixties with myelodysplastic syndrome. Some clones in this sample may be carry-over from other donors' samples.

The V gene is TRBV19, the J gene TRBJ1-1; 9 bases line up with TRBD1. J was trimmed by 11 bases and V by 2 bases; bases with no gene match: 9. CDR3 size: 14 residues. Germline CDR1 LNHDA, CDR2 SQIVND (reference sequence). CDR3 nucleotide sequence: TGTGCCAGTAGTATACGCGGGACAGGGAAGTGGGCTTTCTTT. Protein sequence: CASSIRGTGKWAFF.

The chain has TRBV7-6 and TRBJ1-1; 8 nucleotides match TRBD1. The CDR3 has 13 amino acids. Germline CDR1 and CDR2: SGHVS and FNYEAQ. The V segment lost 2 bases and the J segment 6 bases; nucleotides outside the gene matches: 2. The CDR3 DNA is TGTGCCAGCAGCTTATCGGACAGGGCTGAAGCTTTCTTT. It yields the protein CASSLSDRAEAFF.

This clone showed up just a few times. The chain joins TRBV6-5 to TRBJ1-4; D remains ambiguous. V was pared by 3 bases and J by 6 bases, with 17 bases between. Germline lookup yields CDR1 MNHEY and CDR2 SVGAGI. There are 16 residues in the CDR3. The CDR3 loop reads CASSYSGQPGHEKLFF. CDR3 sequence (DNA): TGTGCCAGCAGTTATTCCGGCCAACCCGGACATGAAAAACTGTTTTTT.

The chain recombines TRBV7-2 with TRBJ2-3; D may be TRBD2 (8 bases). The CDR3 is 17 residues long. Germline CDR1 SGHTA, CDR2 FQGNSA. The V end was cut by 5 bases, the J end by 2 bases, with 20 bases between. CDR3 nucleotide sequence: TGTGCCAGCAGCCCCTTTGTAGCGGGGACAGTCACAGATACGCAGTATTTT. Translation: CASSPFVAGTVTDTQYF.

This rearrangement joins TRBV2 to TRBJ1-1, with 7 nucleotides matching TRBD1. CDR1 and CDR2 from the germline V gene are SNHLY and FYNNEI. The CDR3 is 14 amino acids. With 1 base clipped from V and 2 bases from J, the junction kept 1 base outside the gene matches. The CDR3 spells CASSEGTGNTEAFF. CDR3 sequence (DNA): TGTGCCAGCAGTGAAGGGACAGGTAACACTGAAGCTTTCTTT.

The chain has TRBV9 and TRBJ1-3; D call uncertain. Germline CDR1 reads SGDLS; CDR2 reads YYNGEE. V was pared by 0 bases and J by 1 base, with 11 bases between. The CDR3 extends over 16 amino acids. CDR3 amino acids: CASSVDHGPSGNTIYF. The CDR3 nucleotides are TGTGCCAGCAGCGTAGATCACGGTCCTTCTGGAAACACCATATATTTT.

The chain is built from TRBV4-2 and TRBJ1-2, with 10 positions matching TRBD1. Per the germline V gene, CDR1 is LGHNA and CDR2 is YNFKEQ. The CDR3 runs 17 residues. V was pared by 1 base and J by 2 bases, with 7 bases of the junction left unmatched. The CDR3 is CASSQGTGGDRNYGYTF. In DNA, the CDR3 is TGTGCCAGCAGCCAAGGGACAGGGGGGGATAGGAACTATGGCTACACCTTC.

The V and J genes are TRBV5-1 and TRBJ2-7, with D possibly being TRBD1 or TRBD2 (5 bases each). Germline V gives CDR1 SGHRS, CDR2 YFSETQ. The CDR3 is 12 amino acids. Trimming removed 3 bases from V and 6 bases from J, with 10 bases in between. CDR3 coding DNA: TGCGCCAGCAGCTGGGGGTCAGGCGAGCAGTACTTC. Protein: CASSWGSGEQYF.

V gene TRBV6-5 combines with J gene TRBJ1-3, with TRBD1 matching over 8 bases. The CDR3 spans 15 residues. In germline, CDR1 is MNHEY, CDR2 SVGAGI. V trimming: 0 bases; J trimming: 2 bases; junction bases outside the gene matches: 0. The DNA for the CDR3 is TGTGCCAGCAGTTACTCGGGACAGGCTGGAAACACCATATATTTT. Its translation: CASSYSGQAGNTIYF.

J is TRBJ2-7 and V is TRBV19; unclear D gene. The CDR3 is 14 residues long. From germline, CDR1 is LNHDA and CDR2 SQIVND (reference sequence). V lost 1 base and J lost 5, with 12 bases in between. The chain's CDR3 is CASSIGLRNHEQYF. CDR3 bases: TGTGCCAGTAGTATAGGGCTCAGGAACCACGAGCAGTACTTC. Together with reference TRBV19 and TRBJ2-7, the CDR3 gives the full variable domain: DGGITQSPKYLFRKEGQNVTLSCEQNLNHDAMYWYRQDPGQGLRLIYYSQIVNDFQKGDIAEGYSVSREKKESFPLTVTSAQKNPTAFYLCASSIGLRNHEQYFGPGTRLTVT.

The CDR3 DNA is TGTGCCAGCAGCTCCCGGGACCTGGCGGGCTACACCTTC. Its translation is CASSSRDLAGYTF. V gene TRBV7-2 combines with J gene TRBJ1-2; possibly TRBD1 for D (5 bases). Trimming pared 4 bases from V and 8 bases from J, leaving 14 bases between. Germline assignment: CDR1 SGHTA and CDR2 FQGNSA. CDR3 length equals 13 residues.

The chain combines TRBV11-2 with TRBJ1-2; no reliable D call. The germline V gene has CDR1 SGHAT and CDR2 FQNNGV. V lost 0 bases and J 0 bases, leaving 8 bases between the germline ends. This CDR3 region has 15 residues. The CDR3: CASSLESGSNYGYTF. In DNA, the CDR3 is TGTGCCAGCAGCTTAGAATCCGGTTCTAACTATGGCTACACCTTC.

This clone was detected once. This chain links TRBV7-9 with TRBJ1-2; D remains ambiguous. The V end was cut by 1 base, the J end by 7 bases, with 10 bases between. Germline CDR1 is SEHNR and CDR2 is FQNEAQ (reference sequence). The CDR3 is made up of 13 amino acids. The CDR3 sequence: CASSLGSVGGYTF. DNA of the CDR3: TGTGCCAGCAGCTTAGGCTCCGTTGGTGGCTACACCTTC.

The genes are TRBV27 and TRBJ2-7; weak D call: TRBD2 (5 bases). Germline CDR1 is MNHEY and CDR2 is SMNVEV (reference sequence). Trimming pared 3 bases from V and 4 bases from J, leaving 10 bases between. The CDR3 extends over 13 amino acids. The CDR3 here is CASSLDWKYEQYF. The CDR3 bases are TGTGCCAGCAGTTTGGACTGGAAGTACGAGCAGTACTTC.

This chain connects TRBV20-1 to TRBJ2-7, with 7 positions matching TRBD1. The CDR3 is made up of 11 amino acids. Germline values: CDR1 DFQATT, CDR2 SNEGSKA (reference sequence). V lost 6 bases to trimming and J lost 4 bases; unmatched junction nucleotides: 3. CDR3: CSAQQGYEQYF. CDR3 coding DNA: TGCAGTGCACAACAGGGGTACGAGCAGTACTTC.

In its sample, this clone was seen once. The chain uses TRBV29-1 and TRBJ2-7; 7 nucleotides match TRBD1. The J segment lost 2 bases and the V segment lost 3 bases, leaving 4 bases of the junction unmatched. The CDR3 spans 13 residues. The germline gives CDR1 SQVTM, CDR2 ANQGSEA. The CDR3 region has the DNA TGCAGCGTTGATGGGCAGGGGGCCTACGAGCAGTACTTC. Protein product: CSVDGQGAYEQYF.

This clone was recorded only once. V usage is TRBV4-3 and J usage is TRBJ2-1, with D unresolved. The CDR3 runs 14 residues. Trimming cost V 2 bases and J 7 bases, with 12 bases left between them. The germline V gene encodes CDR1 LGHNA and CDR2 YSLEER. CDR3 loop: CASSQYPVRNEQFF. The CDR3 coding sequence is TGCGCCAGCAGCCAATATCCAGTCCGAAATGAGCAGTTCTTC.

The CDR3 coding sequence is TGTGCCAGCAGTTTCTTGACAGTTCCTTGGAAACTGTTTTTT. It is translated as CASSFLTVPWKLFF. This rearrangement joins TRBV28 to TRBJ1-4; the D gene is possibly TRBD1 (5 bases). The germline gives CDR1 MDHEN, CDR2 SYDVKM. Trimming pared 3 bases from V and 11 bases from J, leaving 16 bases between. The length of the CDR3 is 14 residues.

The rearrangement joins TRBV7-9 to TRBJ1-1, with D unclear. CDR1 and CDR2 (germline): SEHNR, FQNEAQ (reference sequence). The CDR3 runs 15 residues. Trimming pared 2 bases from V and 6 bases from J, leaving 16 bases between. The CDR3 DNA follows: TGTGCCAGCAGCTTATGGCTGGGCCACCCCCCTGAAGCTTTCTTT. Protein sequence: CASSLWLGHPPEAFF.

The gene calls are TRBV30 and TRBJ1-5; D is ambiguous. Trimming cost V 1 base and J 7 bases, with 11 bases left between them. The germline gives CDR1 GTSNPN, CDR2 SVGIG (reference sequence). The CDR3 is 13 residues long. In DNA, the CDR3 is TGTGCCTGGAGTGGAGAGGGATTCCAGCCCCAGCATTTT. The encoded protein is CAWSGEGFQPQHF.

This chain connects TRBV5-1 to TRBJ1-6; D remains unclear. With 0 bases removed from V and 7 bases from J, the gap between germline ends came to 5 bases. Germline CDR1 and CDR2: SGHRS and YFSETQ. This CDR3 is 13 amino acids long. In nucleotides, the CDR3 is TGCGCCAGCAGCTTGGCCCTCAATTCACCCCTCCACTTT. It is translated as CASSLALNSPLHF.

This chain connects TRBV19 to TRBJ2-2; 11 nucleotides align to TRBD2. V shed 5 bases, J shed 0 bases, and the junction held 5 bases outside the gene matches. This CDR3 spans 17 amino acids. In germline, CDR1 is LNHDA, CDR2 SQIVND (reference sequence). The CDR3 bases are TGTGCCAGTAGTCGACTAGCGGGGTATCCGAACACCGGGGAGCTGTTTTTT. Residues: CASSRLAGYPNTGELFF. Based on the CDR3 plus reference TRBV19 and TRBJ2-2, the full variable domain is DGGITQSPKYLFRKEGQNVTLSCEQNLNHDAMYWYRQDPGQGLRLIYYSQIVNDFQKGDIAEGYSVSREKKESFPLTVTSAQKNPTAFYLCASSRLAGYPNTGELFFGEGSRLTVL.

The V and J genes are TRBV7-2 and TRBJ1-2; 11 bases agree with TRBD1. Per germline, CDR1 SGHTA and CDR2 FQGNSA. This CDR3 comprises 15 residues. Trimming at V came to 2 bases and at J to 8 bases, leaving 7 bases not matched to a gene. CDR3 region: CASSLIGQGAWGYTF. In DNA, the CDR3 is TGTGCCAGCAGCTTAATAGGACAGGGGGCCTGGGGCTACACCTTC.